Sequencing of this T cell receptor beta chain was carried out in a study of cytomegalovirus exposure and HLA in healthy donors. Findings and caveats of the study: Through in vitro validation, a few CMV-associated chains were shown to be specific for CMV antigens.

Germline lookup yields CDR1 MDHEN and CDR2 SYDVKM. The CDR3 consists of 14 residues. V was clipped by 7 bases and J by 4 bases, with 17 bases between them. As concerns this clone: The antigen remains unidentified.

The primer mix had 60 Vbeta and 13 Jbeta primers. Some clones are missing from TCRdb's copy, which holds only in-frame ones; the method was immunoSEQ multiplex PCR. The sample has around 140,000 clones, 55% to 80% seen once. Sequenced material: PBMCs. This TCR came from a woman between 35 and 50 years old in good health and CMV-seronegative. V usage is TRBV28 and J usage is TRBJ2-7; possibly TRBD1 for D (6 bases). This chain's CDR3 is CASNRDTEQYEQYF. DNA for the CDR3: TGTGCCAGCAACCGGGACACGGAACAATACGAGCAGTACTTC.